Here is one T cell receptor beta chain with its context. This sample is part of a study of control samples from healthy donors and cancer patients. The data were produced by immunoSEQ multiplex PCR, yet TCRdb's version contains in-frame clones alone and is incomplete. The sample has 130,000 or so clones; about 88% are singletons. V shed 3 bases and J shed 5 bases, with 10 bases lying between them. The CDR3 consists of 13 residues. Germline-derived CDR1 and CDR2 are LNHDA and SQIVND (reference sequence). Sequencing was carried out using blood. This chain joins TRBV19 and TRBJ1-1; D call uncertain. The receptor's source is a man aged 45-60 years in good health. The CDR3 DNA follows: TGTGCCAGTAGTATTTCAGAAGTGACTGAAGCTTTCTTT. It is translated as CASSISEVTEAFF.